The following is a T cell receptor beta chain sequence with its context. In the original processing: Using reference gene primer amplification, nucleated cell counts were estimated. TCRdb's table, derived via immunoSEQ multiplex PCR, lists solely in-frame clones and lacks some. From that table come the V and J calls and clone size; the DNA was used to work out D and trimming. The sample holds 65,000 to 85,000 clones, 85% to 90% seen once. CDR1 is MGHRA and CDR2 is YSYEKL in the germline V gene. Trimming removed 1 base at V and 6 bases at J, with 9 bases between. The CDR3 consists of 14 residues. This entry belongs to a study of blood T cell repertoires in COVID-19. Across the whole study: COVID-19 samples from acute and convalescent phases originated in the United States, Italy and Spain. T cells, B-cell-depleted T cells, or PBMCs supplied cDNA or gDNA.

The sequencing input was peripheral blood. This TCR derives from a man aged 45-60 years with acute or convalescent COVID-19. The chain employs TRBV4-1 and TRBJ2-2; the D gene is possibly TRBD2 (6 bases). The CDR3 here is CASSQGGVAGELFF. DNA of the CDR3: TGCGCCAGCAGCCAAGGGGGGGTGGCCGGGGAGCTGTTTTTT.